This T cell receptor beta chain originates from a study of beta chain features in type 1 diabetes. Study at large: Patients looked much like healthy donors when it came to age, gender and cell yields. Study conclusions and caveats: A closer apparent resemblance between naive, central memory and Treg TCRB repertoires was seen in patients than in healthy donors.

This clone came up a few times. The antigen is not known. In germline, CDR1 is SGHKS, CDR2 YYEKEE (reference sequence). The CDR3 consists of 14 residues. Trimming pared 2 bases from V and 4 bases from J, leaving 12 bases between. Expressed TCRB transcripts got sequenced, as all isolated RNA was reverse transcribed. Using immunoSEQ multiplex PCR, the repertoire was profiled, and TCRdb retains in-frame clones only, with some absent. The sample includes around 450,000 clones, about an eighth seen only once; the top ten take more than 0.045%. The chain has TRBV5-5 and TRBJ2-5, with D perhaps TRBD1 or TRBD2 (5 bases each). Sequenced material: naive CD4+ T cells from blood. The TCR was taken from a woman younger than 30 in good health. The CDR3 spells CASSFGASGETQYF. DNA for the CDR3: TGTGCCAGCAGCTTTGGGGCCAGCGGAGAGACCCAGTACTTC.